This T cell receptor (beta chain) was recorded in a study of cytomegalovirus exposure and HLA in healthy donors. A multiplex PCR was run with 60 Vbeta primers and 13 Jbeta primers. Here immunoSEQ multiplex PCR was the method, and the copy in TCRdb shows in-frame clones only, minus some. The data contain 40,000 to 55,000 clones, 73% of them singletons. J lost 3 bases, V lost 6 bases, and 8 bases had no gene match. Germline loops: CDR1 MNHEY, CDR2 SVGAGI. The CDR3 loop spans 14 amino acids. The receptor was isolated from a man younger than 30 in good health and CMV-seronegative. Sequencing was carried out using PBMCs. The chain joins TRBV6-5 to TRBJ2-7, with 7 positions matching TRBD2. CDR3 amino acids: CASRGKGGLYEQYF. CDR3 DNA: TGTGCCAGCAGAGGGAAGGGAGGGCTCTACGAGCAGTACTTC.